This is a list of T cell receptor beta chains from one sample in a study of CD8 T cells in Susac syndrome. TCRdb called the immunoSEQ multiplex PCR reads again in MiXCR, with one record for every CDR3 protein. This table holds 95,000 to 150,000 distinct CDR3 sequences, around 94% found once. The sequenced sample consisted of CD4+ T cells from PBMCs. Every receptor here comes from a human donor in good health. The conserved cysteine and the conserved F or W are not part of the CDR3 here.

V gene: TRBV5-1
J gene: TRBJ2-1
CDR3 protein: ASSPSPKYNEQF

V gene: TRBV7-2
J gene: TRBJ2-2
CDR3 protein: ASSIRGGRNTGELF

V gene: TRBV15
J gene: TRBJ2-7
CDR3 protein: ATSSPPAGTSRY

V gene: TRBV5-1
J gene: TRBJ2-3
CDR3 protein: ASSSGLTGTDTQY

V gene: TRBV7-2
J gene: TRBJ2-4
CDR3 protein: ASSLTEAKNIQY

V gene: TRBV20-1
J gene: TRBJ2-1
CDR3 protein: SARVGRERGEF

V gene: TRBV12-3/TRBV12-4
J gene: TRBJ1-1
CDR3 protein: ASSPPPDRVDAEAF

V gene: TRBV30
J gene: TRBJ1-5
CDR3 protein: AWDFGGGNQPQH

V gene: TRBV2
J gene: TRBJ2-2
CDR3 protein: ASAGTSGKVGELF

V gene: TRBV5-6
J gene: TRBJ1-5
CDR3 protein: ASSLAGGGANQPQH

V gene: TRBV10-3
J gene: TRBJ2-7
CDR3 protein: AISESSQEPSEQY

V gene: TRBV2
J gene: TRBJ1-1
CDR3 protein: ASKGQRTNTEAF

V gene: TRBV7-9
J gene: TRBJ2-2
CDR3 protein: ASSPRAAGELF